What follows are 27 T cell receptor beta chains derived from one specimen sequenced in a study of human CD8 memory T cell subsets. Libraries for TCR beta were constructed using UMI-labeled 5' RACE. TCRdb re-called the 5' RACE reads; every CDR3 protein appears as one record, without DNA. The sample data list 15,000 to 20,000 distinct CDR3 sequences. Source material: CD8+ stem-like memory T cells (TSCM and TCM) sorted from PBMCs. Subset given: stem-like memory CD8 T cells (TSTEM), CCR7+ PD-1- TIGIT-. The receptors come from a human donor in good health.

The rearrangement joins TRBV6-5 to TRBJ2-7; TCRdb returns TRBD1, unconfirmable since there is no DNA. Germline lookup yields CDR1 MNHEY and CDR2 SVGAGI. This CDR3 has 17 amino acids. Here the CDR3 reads CASSQRPGGSYPSEQYF.

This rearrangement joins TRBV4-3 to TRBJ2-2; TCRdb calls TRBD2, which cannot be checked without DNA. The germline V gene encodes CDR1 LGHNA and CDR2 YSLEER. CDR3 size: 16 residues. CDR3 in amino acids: CASSQELAGVAGELFF.

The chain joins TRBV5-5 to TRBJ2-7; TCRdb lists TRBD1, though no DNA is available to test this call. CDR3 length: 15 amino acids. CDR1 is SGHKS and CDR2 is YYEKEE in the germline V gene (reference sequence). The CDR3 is CASSPSRATYYEQYF.

CDR3 in amino acids: CASSAETGSREQFF. The chain links TRBV9 to TRBJ2-1; TCRdb outputs TRBD1, but without DNA this stays unchecked. This CDR3 contains 14 residues. Germline V gene sequence: CDR1 SGDLS, CDR2 YYNGEE.

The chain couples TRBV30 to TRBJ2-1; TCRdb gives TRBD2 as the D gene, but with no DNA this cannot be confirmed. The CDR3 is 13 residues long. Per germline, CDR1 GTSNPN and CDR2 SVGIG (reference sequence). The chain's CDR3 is CAWSVQLDNEQFF.

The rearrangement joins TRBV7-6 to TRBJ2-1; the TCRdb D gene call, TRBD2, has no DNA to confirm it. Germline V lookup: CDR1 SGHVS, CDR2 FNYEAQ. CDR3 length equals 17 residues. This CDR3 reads CASSLRLAGGGQSEQFF.

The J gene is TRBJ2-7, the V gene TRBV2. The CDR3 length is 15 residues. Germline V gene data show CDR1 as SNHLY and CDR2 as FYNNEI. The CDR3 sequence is CASSEAPDLTYEQYF.

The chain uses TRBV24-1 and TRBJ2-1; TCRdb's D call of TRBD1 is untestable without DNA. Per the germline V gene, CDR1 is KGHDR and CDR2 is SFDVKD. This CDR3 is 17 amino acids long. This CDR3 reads CATSLRGSGTGFNEQFF.

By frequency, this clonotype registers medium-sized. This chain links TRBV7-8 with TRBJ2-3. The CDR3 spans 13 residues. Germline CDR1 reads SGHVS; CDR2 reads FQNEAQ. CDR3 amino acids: CASSLDLPDTQYF.

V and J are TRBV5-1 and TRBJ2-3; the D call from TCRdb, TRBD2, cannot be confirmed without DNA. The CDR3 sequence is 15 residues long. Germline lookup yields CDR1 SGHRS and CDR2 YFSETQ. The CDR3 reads CASSFRGRRTDTQYF.

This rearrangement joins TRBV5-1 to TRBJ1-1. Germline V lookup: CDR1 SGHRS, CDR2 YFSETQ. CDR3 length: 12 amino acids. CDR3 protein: CASSKEDAEAFF.

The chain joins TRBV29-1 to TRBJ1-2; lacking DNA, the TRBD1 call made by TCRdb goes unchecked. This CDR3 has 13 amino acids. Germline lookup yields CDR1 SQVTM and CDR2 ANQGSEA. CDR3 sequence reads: CSVERTGFYGYTF.

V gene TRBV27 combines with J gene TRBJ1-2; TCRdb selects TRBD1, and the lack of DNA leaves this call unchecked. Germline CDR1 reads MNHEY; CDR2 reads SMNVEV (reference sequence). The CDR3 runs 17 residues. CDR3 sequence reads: CASSSLRTRRSTYGYTF.

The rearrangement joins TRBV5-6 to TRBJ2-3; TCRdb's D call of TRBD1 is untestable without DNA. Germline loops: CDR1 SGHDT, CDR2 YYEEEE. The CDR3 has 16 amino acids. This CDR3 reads CASTWGDRASTDTQYF.

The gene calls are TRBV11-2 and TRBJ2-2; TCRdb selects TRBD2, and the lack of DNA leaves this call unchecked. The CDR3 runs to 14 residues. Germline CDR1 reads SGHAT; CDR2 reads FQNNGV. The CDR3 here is CASTLNEGPRELFF.

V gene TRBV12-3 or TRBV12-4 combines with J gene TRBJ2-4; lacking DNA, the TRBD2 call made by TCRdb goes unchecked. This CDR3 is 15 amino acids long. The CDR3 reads CASSLVGGPGDIQYF.

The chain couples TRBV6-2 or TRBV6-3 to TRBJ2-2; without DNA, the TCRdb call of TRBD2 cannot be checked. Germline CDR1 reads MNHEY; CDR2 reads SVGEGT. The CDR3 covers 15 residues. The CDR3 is CASSYWGEDTGELFF.

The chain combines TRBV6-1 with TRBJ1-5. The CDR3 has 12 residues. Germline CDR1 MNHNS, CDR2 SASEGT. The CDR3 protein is CASTSGNQPQHF.

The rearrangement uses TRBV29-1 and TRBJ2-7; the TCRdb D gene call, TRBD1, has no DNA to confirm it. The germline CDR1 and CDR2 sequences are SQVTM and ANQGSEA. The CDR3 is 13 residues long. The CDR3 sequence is CSVEDGQGYEQYF.

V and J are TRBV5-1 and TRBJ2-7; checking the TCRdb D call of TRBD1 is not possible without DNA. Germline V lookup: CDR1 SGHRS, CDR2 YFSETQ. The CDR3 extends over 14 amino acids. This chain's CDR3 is CASSVRDGGYEQYF.

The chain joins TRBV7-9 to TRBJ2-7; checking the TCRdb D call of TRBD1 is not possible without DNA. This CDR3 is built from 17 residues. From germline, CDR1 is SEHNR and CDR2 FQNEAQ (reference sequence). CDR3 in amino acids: CASRPREGTLKDYEQYF.

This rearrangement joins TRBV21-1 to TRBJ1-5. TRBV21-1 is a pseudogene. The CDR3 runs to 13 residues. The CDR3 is CASSKDHLQPQHF.

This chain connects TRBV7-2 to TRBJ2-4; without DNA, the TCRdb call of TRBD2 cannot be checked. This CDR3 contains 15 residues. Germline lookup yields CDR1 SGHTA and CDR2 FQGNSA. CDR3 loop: CASSSTSVDKNIQYF.

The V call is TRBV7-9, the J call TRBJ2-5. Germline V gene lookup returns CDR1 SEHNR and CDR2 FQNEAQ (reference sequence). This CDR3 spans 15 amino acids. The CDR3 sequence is CASSFGEGDQETQYF.

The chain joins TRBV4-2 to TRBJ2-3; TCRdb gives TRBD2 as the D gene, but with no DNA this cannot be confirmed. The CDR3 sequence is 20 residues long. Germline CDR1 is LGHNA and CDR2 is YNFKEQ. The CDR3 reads CASSQEATSGLFSSTDTQYF.

This CDR3 is CASSPIAQNYGYTF. The gene calls are TRBV14 and TRBJ1-2. This CDR3 contains 14 residues. The germline V gene has CDR1 SGHDN and CDR2 FVKESK. The complete variable domain, with remaining parts taken from reference TRBV14 and TRBJ1-2, reads EAGVTQFPSHSVIEKGQTVTLRCDPISGHDNLYWYRRVMGKEIKFLLHFVKESKQDESGMPNNRFLAERTGGTYSTLKVQPAELEDSGVYFCASSPIAQNYGYTFGSGTRLTVV.

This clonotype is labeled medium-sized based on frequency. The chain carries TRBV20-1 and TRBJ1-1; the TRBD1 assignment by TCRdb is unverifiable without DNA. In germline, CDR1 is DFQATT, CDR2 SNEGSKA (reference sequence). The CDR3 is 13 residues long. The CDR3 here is CSASEVGGVTAFF.